The present T cell receptor (beta chain) was sequenced within a study of vaccination effects on CD4 cells after COVID-19 (dated by TCRdb to 2022 to 2024). For the wider study: Post-vaccine samples across the study were collected a median of 72 days after the second dose, with a range of 14 to 241. SARS-CoV-2 spike-specific CD4+ TCR repertoires were compared before and after mRNA vaccination in COVID-19 convalescent patients and in infection-naive vaccine recipients. Altogether, some 10 COVID-19 convalescent patients and 4 SARS-CoV-2-naive healthy vaccine recipients made up the full study. Cultures from other donors in the study were sequenced using the Oncomine TCR Beta short-read assay on an Illumina iSeq 100.

General findings and caveats noted by the study authors: The study was limited by a small number of convalescent patients, and early post-infection timepoints were lacking. Clones induced by infection and clones induced by vaccination both contracted markedly at late timepoints after vaccination, which fits with T cell responses waning over time. Among healthy vaccine recipients, nearly all vaccine-induced clones were SARS-CoV-2 mono-reactive, and only 1 of 255 was cross-reactive with common cold coronaviruses.

About this clone: It lacks a known antigen. It has no much larger one-base neighbor in the sample; base qualities were not kept.

Libraries were constructed by the immunoSEQ multiplex PCR assay. DNA from the cultured and isolated CD4+ T cells underwent TCR beta CDR3 sequencing. The original pipeline was this. Non-productive TCR sequences were removed and reads were trimmed to the CDR3 region, keeping CDR3s of at least 7 amino acids. The MANAFEST web app was used to identify antigen-specific clonotypes by comparing expansion in peptide wells with expansion in reference cultures. For clones to be considered positive, expansion at FDR<0.05 versus reference and all other wells, an odds ratio above 5, and a frequency above 0.1% in two replicate wells were required. Clonotypes significantly expanded in SARS-CoV-2 spike wells and in at least one common cold coronavirus spike condition were defined as cross-reactive. CDR3 similarity was assessed by Levenshtein distance with the stringdist R package, and unrooted trees were built with ape in R 3.6.1. TCRdb's version of the immuneACCESS table is confined to in-frame rearrangements and falls short of the full clone set. An unresolved V gene accounts for under half of the shortfall where checked; the remainder is of unknown origin. V and J calls and clone size are those listed in that table; D and trimming were worked out from the DNA. The sample table records about 46,000 clones; about 70% of these occur just once. The top ten clonotypes cover over 12% of the sample.

The ViraFEST assay stimulated PBMC with viral peptide pools and then used TCR sequencing to identify antigen-specific CD4+ T cell clonotypes by expansion. After approximately 11 days of culture, CD4+ T cells were isolated with the EasySep CD4+ T cell isolation kit. Each participant received two doses of an mRNA SARS-CoV-2 vaccine, either BNT162b2 or mRNA-1273. The absence of prior SARS-CoV-2 infection in healthy vaccine recipients was confirmed by negative nucleocapsid antibodies before and after vaccination. Each well held some 1.9 million PBMC cultured in IMDM containing 5% human AB serum, roughly 9.6 IU/ml IL-2 and gentamicin, along with 10 ug/ml peptides. On days 3 and 7, half of the culture medium was replaced with fresh IL-2-containing medium. Each peptide stimulation condition was cultured in triplicate wells unless otherwise noted. Using Ficoll-Paque Plus gradient centrifugation, PBMC were separated from whole blood and then either used fresh or cryopreserved at -140C. The overlapping peptide pools covered the spike proteins of SARS-CoV-2 as well as those of the common cold coronaviruses HCoV-NL63, HCoV-OC43 and HCoV-229E. The QIAamp micro DNA kit was used to extract genomic DNA from the cultured CD4+ T cells.

CDR1 is given as LNHDA and CDR2 as SQIVND, both from the germline V gene (reference sequence). The CDR3 runs 17 amino acids, cysteine and phenylalanine included. Of all the DNA, just the CDR3 is kept, 51 bases in frame from base 1. The junction shows trimming of 5 bases on V and 0 bases on J, plus 17 bases between the germline ends. This clonotype was obtained from a human donor who received a COVID-19 vaccine. The sequences come from CD4+ T cells from PBMCs cultured with HCoV-OC43 spike peptides, collected after COVID-19 vaccination. This specimen's cell subset or site label, interpreted: HCoV-OC43 spike overlapping peptide pool stimulation. Recombination joined TRBV19 with TRBJ1-3; D gene: possibly TRBD1, on 5 matching bases. The CDR3 here reads CASSDTGHQFSGNTIYF. The bases are TGTGCCAGTAGTGACACAGGACACCAGTTCTCTGGAAACACCATATATTTT. When the CDR3 is completed using the reference TRBV19 and TRBJ1-3 genes on either side, the full variable domain is DGGITQSPKYLFRKEGQNVTLSCEQNLNHDAMYWYRQDPGQGLRLIYYSQIVNDFQKGDIAEGYSVSREKKESFPLTVTSAQKNPTAFYLCASSDTGHQFSGNTIYFGEGSWLTVV.